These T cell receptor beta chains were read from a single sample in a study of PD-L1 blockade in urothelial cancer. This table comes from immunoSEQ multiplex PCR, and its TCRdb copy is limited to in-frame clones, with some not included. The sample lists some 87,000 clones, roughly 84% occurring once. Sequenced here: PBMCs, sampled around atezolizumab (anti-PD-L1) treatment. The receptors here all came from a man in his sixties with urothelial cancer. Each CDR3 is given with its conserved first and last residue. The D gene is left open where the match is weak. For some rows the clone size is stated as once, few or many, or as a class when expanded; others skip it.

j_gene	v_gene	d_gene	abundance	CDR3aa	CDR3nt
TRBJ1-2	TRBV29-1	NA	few	CSVGGAAGDAYGYTF	TGCAGCGTTGGAGGCGCCGCGGGAGATGCCTATGGCTACACCTTC
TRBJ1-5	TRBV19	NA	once	CASTPKTGSNQPQHF	TGTGCCAGTACCCCAAAGACAGGTTCGAATCAGCCCCAGCATTTT
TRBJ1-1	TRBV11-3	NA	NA	CASSHRQPNTEAFF	TGTGCCAGCAGCCACCGACAGCCTAACACTGAAGCTTTCTTT
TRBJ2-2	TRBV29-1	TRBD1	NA	CSVDRGLTGELFF	TGCAGCGTGGACAGGGGGTTGACCGGGGAGCTGTTTTTT
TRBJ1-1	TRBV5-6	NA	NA	CASSLAGTGPNTEAFF	TGTGCCAGCAGCTTGGCGGGAACGGGTCCGAACACTGAAGCTTTCTTT
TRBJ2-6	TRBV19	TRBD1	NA	CASSIRTGYSGANVLTF	TGTGCCAGTAGTATCAGGACAGGGTACTCTGGGGCCAACGTCCTGACTTTC
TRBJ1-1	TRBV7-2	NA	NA	CASSLDPHTNTEAFF	TGTGCCAGCAGCTTAGACCCACACACGAACACTGAAGCTTTCTTT
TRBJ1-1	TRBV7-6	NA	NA	CASSYGGFREAFF	TGTGCCAGCAGTTACGGTGGTTTTCGGGAAGCTTTCTTT
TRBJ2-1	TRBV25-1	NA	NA	CASSDGGRNNEQFF	TGTGCCAGCAGTGACGGGGGGCGGAACAATGAGCAGTTCTTC
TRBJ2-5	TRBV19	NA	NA	CASSISGFQETQYF	TGTGCCAGTAGTATATCGGGGTTCCAAGAGACCCAGTACTTC
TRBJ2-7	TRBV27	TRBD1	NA	CASSFKGASYEQYF	TGTGCCAGCAGTTTTAAGGGGGCCTCCTACGAGCAGTACTTC
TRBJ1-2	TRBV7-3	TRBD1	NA	CASSSSGQGDGYTF	TGTGCCAGCAGCTCCTCGGGACAGGGGGATGGCTACACCTTC
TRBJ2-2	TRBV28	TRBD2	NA	CASSFSGGAGELFF	TGTGCCAGCAGTTTTAGCGGGGGCGCCGGGGAGCTGTTTTTT
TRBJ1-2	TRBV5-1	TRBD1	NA	CASSLATGGRGYTF	TGCGCCAGCAGCTTGGCGACAGGGGGGAGAGGCTACACCTTC
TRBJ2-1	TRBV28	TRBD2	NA	CASSSRPGAGDYNEQFF	TGTGCCAGCAGTTCCCGACCTGGTGCGGGAGATTACAATGAGCAGTTCTTC
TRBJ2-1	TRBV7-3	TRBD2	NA	CASSSRTSSYNEQFF	TGTGCCAGCAGCTCTCGGACTAGCAGCTACAATGAGCAGTTCTTC
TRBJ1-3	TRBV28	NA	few	CASSLMSSGNTIYF	TGTGCCAGCAGTTTAATGAGCTCTGGAAACACCATATATTTT
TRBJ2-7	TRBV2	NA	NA	CASSHSYEQYF	TGTGCCAGCAGTCACTCCTACGAGCAGTACTTC
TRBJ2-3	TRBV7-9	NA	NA	CASSPGVSTDTQYF	TGTGCCAGCAGCCCGGGGGTTAGCACAGATACGCAGTATTTT
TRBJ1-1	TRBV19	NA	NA	CASSIAQGRVDTEAFF	TGTGCCAGTAGTATAGCTCAGGGGCGAGTTGACACTGAAGCTTTCTTT
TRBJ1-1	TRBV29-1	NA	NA	CSGMQGNTEAFF	TGCAGCGGCATGCAGGGGAACACTGAAGCTTTCTTT
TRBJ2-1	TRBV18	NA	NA	CASSPPGGGGDNEQFF	TGTGCCAGCTCACCACCAGGAGGAGGGGGGGACAATGAGCAGTTCTTC
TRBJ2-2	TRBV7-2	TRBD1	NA	CASSLNRGAGELFF	TGTGCCAGCAGCTTGAACAGGGGGGCCGGGGAGCTGTTTTTT
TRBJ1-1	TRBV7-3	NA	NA	CASSLEGVNTEAFF	TGTGCCAGCAGCTTAGAGGGGGTGAACACTGAAGCTTTCTTT
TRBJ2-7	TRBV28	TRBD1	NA	CASIHRHRGEQYF	TGTGCCAGCATCCATCGACACAGGGGCGAGCAGTACTTC
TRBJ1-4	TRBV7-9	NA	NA	CASSPRVSTNEKLFF	TGTGCCAGCAGCCCCCGGGTTTCGACTAATGAAAAACTGTTTTTT
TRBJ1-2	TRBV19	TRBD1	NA	CASSTIGDRGDGYTF	TGTGCCAGTAGTACCATCGGGGACAGGGGAGATGGCTACACCTTC
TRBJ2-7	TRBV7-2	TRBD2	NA	CASSSTSGGGEQYF	TGTGCCAGCAGCTCCACTAGCGGGGGTGGCGAGCAGTACTTC
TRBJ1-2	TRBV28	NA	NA	CASSFSGYGYTF	TGTGCCAGCAGTTTTTCCGGGTATGGCTACACCTTC
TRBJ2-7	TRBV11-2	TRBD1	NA	CASRRTGEREQYF	TGTGCCAGCAGGCGGACAGGGGAGCGGGAGCAGTACTTC
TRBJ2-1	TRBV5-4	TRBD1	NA	CASNSGTGVASGLPEQFF	TGTGCCAGCAACTCCGGGACAGGGGTTGCTAGCGGACTCCCTGAGCAGTTCTTC
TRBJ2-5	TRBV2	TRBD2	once	CASSVGLAGQETQYF	TGTGCCAGCAGTGTGGGACTAGCAGGCCAAGAGACCCAGTACTTC
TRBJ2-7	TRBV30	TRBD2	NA	CAWSEGLAEQYF	TGTGCCTGGAGTGAGGGACTAGCGGAGCAGTACTTC
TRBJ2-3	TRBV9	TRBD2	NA	CASSVVGAGDTDTQYF	TGTGCCAGCAGCGTAGTCGGCGCGGGGGACACAGATACGCAGTATTTT
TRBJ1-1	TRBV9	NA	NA	CASSVVGGMNTEAFF	TGTGCCAGCAGCGTAGTGGGGGGAATGAACACTGAAGCTTTCTTT
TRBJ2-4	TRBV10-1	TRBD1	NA	CASSGSGTGYMDIQYF	TGCGCCAGCAGTGGATCTGGGACAGGGTATATGGACATTCAGTACTTC
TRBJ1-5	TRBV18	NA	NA	CASSPEVGSNQPQHF	TGTGCCAGCTCACCAGAGGTTGGGAGCAATCAGCCCCAGCATTTT
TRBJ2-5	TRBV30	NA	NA	CAWERGQETQYF	TGTGCCTGGGAGAGAGGACAAGAGACCCAGTACTTC
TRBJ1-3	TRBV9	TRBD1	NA	CASSVGITGGHSSGNTIYF	TGTGCCAGCAGCGTAGGGATTACAGGGGGCCATAGCTCTGGAAACACCATATATTTT
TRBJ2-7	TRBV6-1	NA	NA	CASSEGRLSSYEQYF	TGTGCCAGCAGTGAGGGCAGGTTGAGCTCCTACGAGCAGTACTTC
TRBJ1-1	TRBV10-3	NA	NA	CAISGTKMNTEAFF	TGTGCCATCAGTGGGACAAAGATGAACACTGAAGCTTTCTTT
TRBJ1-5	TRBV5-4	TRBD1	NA	CASSIQGAGQPQHF	TGTGCCAGCAGCATCCAGGGGGCGGGCCAGCCCCAGCATTTT